The clone carrying this T cell receptor beta chain appeared a few times. The CDR3 sequence is 15 residues long. V was trimmed by 4 bases and J by 0 bases, leaving 10 bases between them. In germline, CDR1 is MDHEN, CDR2 SYDVKM. These data are taken from a study of T-cell reconstitution after alpha-beta-depleted transplantation in children. This sample's TCRbeta library carried unique molecular identifier barcodes. TCRdb recomputed calls from the PCR reads with MiXCR, one row per CDR3 protein. The data show over 550,000 distinct CDR3 sequences, roughly 10% seen once. This chain uses TRBV28 with TRBJ2-1; the D is unclear. This clonotype was obtained from a human donor who donated a stem cell graft to a child with acute myeloid leukemia. Sequenced material: PBMCs from the stem cell graft donor, taken from the stem cell graft. CDR3: CASSSRWTSYNEQFF. The CDR3 DNA follows: TGTGCCAGCAGTTCCAGGTGGACCTCCTACAATGAGCAGTTCTTC. Full variable domain (rest looked up from reference TRBV28 and TRBJ2-1): DVKVTQSSRYLVKRTGEKVFLECVQDMDHENMFWYRQDPGLGLRLIYFSYDVKMKEKGDIPEGYSVSREKKERFSLILESASTNQTSMYLCASSSRWTSYNEQFFGPGTRLTVL.